This T cell receptor (beta chain) was retrieved from a study of T cells after somatic rescue of genetic block (dated by TCRdb to the early 2020s). Background on the whole study: What the study looked at was long-term robustness, specifically in a T-cell system that came about through somatic rescue of a genetic block in T-cell development.

Concerning this clone itself: What this receptor recognizes is not known. No quality values exist for individual bases; no much larger clone is one base distant.

Reading the germline V gene gives CDR1 SGDLS and CDR2 YYNGEE. Including the terminal cysteine and phenylalanine, the CDR3 comprises 15 residues. Only CDR3 DNA remains: 45 bases, in frame from the first base. The method was the immunoSEQ multiplex PCR assay. TCRdb holds this immuneACCESS table with in-frame rearrangements only. Some clones are missing; in checked studies, unresolved V genes explain under half, and the rest has no known cause. This sample lists 9,500 to 12,000 clones; 78% were detected once. Approximately 8.3% of the sample is in the top ten clones. Sequencing was carried out using peripheral blood mononuclear cells (PBMCs). The receptor was derived from a boy aged 5-17 years. The rearranged chain carries TRBV9 and TRBJ2-5; confidence is insufficient to name the D gene. The tail of the sequence fits TRBJ2-7 better, so the J call may be wrong. In nucleotides, the sequence is TGTGCCAGCAGCGTAGGTAGCACTCCGCCCTACGAGCAGTACTTC. This sequence encodes CASSVGSTPPYEQYF.